This is a list of T cell receptor beta chains from one sample in a study of blood T cell repertoires in COVID-19. Only in-frame clones appear in the TCRdb table, and some are missing; sequencing was by immunoSEQ multiplex PCR. The table shows approximately 240,000 clones, with approximately 86% occurring only once. The sequencing sample was made of peripheral blood. The receptors were sampled from a human donor in a cohort sampled during active COVID-19. Each CDR3 is given without its conserved first and last residue.

j_gene,v_gene,CDR3aa
TRBJ2-6,TRBV3-1/TRBV3-2,ASSQVLTGSGANVLT
TRBJ1-1,TRBV10-2,ASKTGGTEAF
TRBJ1-1,TRBV10-3,AISYTGSANTEAF
TRBJ2-1,TRBV3-1/TRBV3-2,ASSQGVTGYYNEQF
TRBJ1-1,TRBV3-1/TRBV3-2,ASSQPPSGEAF
TRBJ1-2,TRBV5-5,ASSLGDSNYGYT
TRBJ2-2,TRBV6-5,ASRTSGNTGELF
TRBJ2-5,TRBV7-2,ASSQGLAGPGTQY
TRBJ2-7,TRBV18,ASSPTQGLNEQY
TRBJ2-1,TRBV10-3,AIRRQRENEQF
TRBJ2-1,TRBV7-2,ASSYIAGILGNEQF
TRBJ1-1,TRBV3-1/TRBV3-2,ASSQGFETGTEAF
TRBJ2-7,TRBV4-1,ASSKGQGDYEQY
TRBJ1-5,TRBV30,AWSSGEHQPQH
TRBJ1-6,TRBV19,ASSIDGAAGQNSPLH